The present entry profiles one T cell receptor beta chain with its context. Its antigen remains unknown. Germline V lookup: CDR1 MNHNS, CDR2 SASEGT. The CDR3 totals 15 residues. Trimming at V came to 2 bases and at J to 3 bases, leaving 4 bases not matched to a gene. In the PCR, 60 Vbeta and 13 Jbeta primers were used. Sequenced by immunoSEQ multiplex PCR; TCRdb stores in-frame clones only, minus some. The table records about 120,000 clones, 65% to 80% of them present only once. The source of the sample is a study of cytomegalovirus exposure and HLA in healthy donors. Looking at the study overall: Early released data had about 85 million unique TCRs, all coming from HLA-typed donors.

Findings of the study overall: Serostatus for CMV was the only available immune exposure information.

Sequences were obtained from PBMCs. The sequence was obtained from a man between 60 and 75 years old in good health and CMV-seropositive. J is TRBJ1-1 and V is TRBV6-1; 9 nucleotides agree with TRBD1. CDR3: CASSEQGTGYTEAFF. CDR3 nucleotides: TGTGCCAGCAGTGAACAGGGGACAGGGTACACTGAAGCTTTCTTT.